Each of the 11 T cell receptor beta chains below was sequenced from the same sample in a study of sequential checkpoint blockade in melanoma. Profiled with immunoSEQ multiplex PCR; TCRdb holds only in-frame clones, not every one. The sample shows around 8,500 clones, roughly three fifths of them seen only once. The treatment here: randomized to nivolumab then ipilimumab (arm A) or the reverse (arm B). The source material was CD8+ T cells sorted from blood (inferred from file names), sampled from a patient given nivolumab and ipilimumab in sequence. These receptors were collected from a human donor with melanoma.

The chain recombines TRBV11-2 with TRBJ1-1; 7 nucleotides match TRBD1. The CDR3 runs to 15 residues. Germline V gives CDR1 SGHAT, CDR2 FQNNGV. J was trimmed by 6 bases and V by 5 bases; bases with no gene match: 12. The CDR3 spells CASSTDRRSHAEAFF. In DNA form, the CDR3 reads TGTGCCAGCAGCACGGACAGGAGAAGTCACGCTGAAGCTTTCTTT.

There are a few counts of this clone. The chain carries TRBV15 and TRBJ1-2, with 8 bases fitting TRBD1. The CDR3 has 14 amino acids. The trim removed 5 bases at V and 4 bases at J, leaving 6 bases unmatched. Germline V gives CDR1 LNHNV, CDR2 YYDKDF (reference sequence). In nucleotides, the CDR3 is TGTGCCACCAGCGCCGGGACAGGTTCCTATGGCTACACCTTC. Protein product: CATSAGTGSYGYTF.

This chain uses TRBV11-2 with TRBJ2-7; 7 nucleotides align to TRBD1. The CDR3 runs 15 residues. Trimming at V came to 6 bases and at J to 2 bases, leaving 10 bases not matched to a gene. Germline V gene data show CDR1 as SGHAT and CDR2 as FQNNGV. The CDR3 region has the DNA TGTGCCAGCAGTTCCGAACGGGGACAGACCTACGAGCAGTACTTC. Amino acid sequence: CASSSERGQTYEQYF.

V usage is TRBV7-9 and J usage is TRBJ1-1, with no clear D. The CDR3 runs 12 residues. CDR1 is SEHNR and CDR2 is FQNEAQ in the germline V gene (reference sequence). V lost 5 bases to trimming and J lost 6 bases, with 10 bases between them. The chain's CDR3 is CASSHIAAEAFF. Here the CDR3 DNA reads TGTGCCAGCAGCCACATTGCTGCTGAAGCTTTCTTT.

This chain connects TRBV4-1 to TRBJ1-1, with a possible D match to TRBD1 (5 bases). The V end was cut by 0 bases, the J end by 4 bases, with 18 bases between. The CDR3 covers 17 residues. Germline values: CDR1 MGHRA, CDR2 YSYEKL. For the CDR3, the DNA is TGCGCCAGCAGCCAAGATCTGGGTGCAGGGTGGGGCACTGAAGCTTTCTTT. Translated: CASSQDLGAGWGTEAFF.

The chain links TRBV4-1 to TRBJ2-7; a weak D match, TRBD1 (6 bases). The CDR3 is 15 amino acids. Germline lookup yields CDR1 MGHRA and CDR2 YSYEKL. V lost 1 base, J lost 2 bases, and 12 bases lay in between. The CDR3 bases are TGCGCCAGCAGCCAAGTGACGGACAGCACCTACGAGCAGTACTTC. Translation gives CASSQVTDSTYEQYF.

This clone was seen a handful of times. Other nucleotide sequences from this sample produce the same CDR3. The chain carries TRBV20-1 and TRBJ2-7; weak D call: TRBD1 (6 bases). The germline V gene encodes CDR1 DFQATT and CDR2 SNEGSKA (reference sequence). The V end was cut by 5 bases, the J end by 1 base, with 6 bases between. CDR3 length: 11 amino acids. CDR3 protein: CSADRSYEQYF. In DNA form, the CDR3 reads TGCAGTGCTGACAGGTCCTACGAGCAGTACTTC.

The chain links TRBV6-5 to TRBJ1-1, with D perhaps TRBD1 (5 bases). V was shortened by 6 bases and J by 4 bases, with 9 bases between the two germline ends. The CDR3 loop spans 12 amino acids. Looked up from germline, CDR1 is MNHEY and CDR2 is SVGAGI. In DNA, the CDR3 is TGTGCCAGCAGCACCGGGGGCACTGAAGCTTTCTTT. Protein product: CASSTGGTEAFF.

The genes are TRBV4-1 and TRBJ1-4, with a weak D call TRBD1 (6 bases). Germline loops: CDR1 MGHRA, CDR2 YSYEKL. V lost 10 bases and J lost 1, with 10 bases in between. This CDR3 comprises 13 residues. CDR3 in DNA: TGCGCCACTCAGGGGATAACTAATGAAAAACTGTTTTTT. Its translation is CATQGITNEKLFF.

The sample holds one count of this clone. The genes are TRBV6-1 and TRBJ2-1, with 10 nucleotides matching TRBD2. The germline V gene has CDR1 MNHNS and CDR2 SASEGT. V lost 6 bases to trimming and J lost 2 bases; unmatched junction nucleotides: 4. The CDR3 has 15 amino acids. CDR3 region: CASSLLAGAYNEQFF. In nucleotides, the CDR3 is TGTGCCAGCAGCCTTCTAGCGGGGGCCTACAATGAGCAGTTCTTC.

This chain uses TRBV19 with TRBJ1-5; a possible D gene is TRBD1 (5 bases). This CDR3 comprises 16 residues. In germline, CDR1 is LNHDA, CDR2 SQIVND (reference sequence). V was cut by 6 bases and J by 4 bases, with 19 bases left in between. The CDR3 DNA sequence: TGTGCCAGTAGCCGGAGCGGGGGACTGGCGAATCAGCCCCAGCATTTT. It yields the protein CASSRSGGLANQPQHF. Combining the CDR3 with reference TRBV19 and TRBJ1-5 gives the whole variable domain DGGITQSPKYLFRKEGQNVTLSCEQNLNHDAMYWYRQDPGQGLRLIYYSQIVNDFQKGDIAEGYSVSREKKESFPLTVTSAQKNPTAFYLCASSRSGGLANQPQHFGDGTRLSIL.